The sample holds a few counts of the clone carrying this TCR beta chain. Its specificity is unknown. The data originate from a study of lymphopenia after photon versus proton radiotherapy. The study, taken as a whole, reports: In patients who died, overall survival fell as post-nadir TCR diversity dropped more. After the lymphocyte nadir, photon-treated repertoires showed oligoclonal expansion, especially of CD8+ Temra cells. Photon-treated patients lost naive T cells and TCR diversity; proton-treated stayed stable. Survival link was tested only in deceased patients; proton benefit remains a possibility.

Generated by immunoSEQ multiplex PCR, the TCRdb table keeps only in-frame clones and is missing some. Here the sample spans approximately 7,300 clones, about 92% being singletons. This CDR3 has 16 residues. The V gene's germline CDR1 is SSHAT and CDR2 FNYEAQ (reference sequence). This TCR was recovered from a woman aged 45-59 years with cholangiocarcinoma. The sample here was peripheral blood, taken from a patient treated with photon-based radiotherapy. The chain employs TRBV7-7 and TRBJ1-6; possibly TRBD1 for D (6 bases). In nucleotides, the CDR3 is TGTGCTTTTACCTCAGGGGCGAGCTCCTATAATTCACCCCTCCACTTT. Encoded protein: CAFTSGASSYNSPLHF.